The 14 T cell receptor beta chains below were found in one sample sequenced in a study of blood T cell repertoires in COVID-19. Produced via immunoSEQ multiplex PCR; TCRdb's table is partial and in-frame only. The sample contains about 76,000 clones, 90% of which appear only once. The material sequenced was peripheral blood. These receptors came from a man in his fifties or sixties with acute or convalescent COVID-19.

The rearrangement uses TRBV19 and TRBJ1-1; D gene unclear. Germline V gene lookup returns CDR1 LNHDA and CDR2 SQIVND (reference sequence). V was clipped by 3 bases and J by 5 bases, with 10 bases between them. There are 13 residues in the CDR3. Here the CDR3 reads CASSIHEGTEAFF. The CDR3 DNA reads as TGTGCCAGTAGTATTCACGAGGGTACTGAAGCTTTCTTT.

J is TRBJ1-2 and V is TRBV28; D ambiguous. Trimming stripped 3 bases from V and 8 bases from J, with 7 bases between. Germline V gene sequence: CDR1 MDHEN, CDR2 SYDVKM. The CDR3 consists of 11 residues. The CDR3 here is CASSFPLGYTF. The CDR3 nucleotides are TGTGCCAGCAGTTTTCCCCTCGGCTACACCTTC.

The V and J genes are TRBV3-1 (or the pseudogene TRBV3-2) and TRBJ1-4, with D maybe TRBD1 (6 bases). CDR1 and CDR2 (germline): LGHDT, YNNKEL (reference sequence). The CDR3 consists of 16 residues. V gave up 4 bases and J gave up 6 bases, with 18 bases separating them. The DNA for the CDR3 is TGTGCCAGCAGCCCGAGTGACAGGCGCGAGTATGAAAAACTGTTTTTT. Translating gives CASSPSDRREYEKLFF.

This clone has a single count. The CDR3 DNA reads TGTGCCAGTGGCTACCAACTAGCGGGGGCAGATACGCAGTATTTT. The encoded protein is CASGYQLAGADTQYF. The gene calls are TRBV19 and TRBJ2-3, with TRBD2 matching over 11 bases. Per the germline V gene, CDR1 is LNHDA and CDR2 is SQIVND (reference sequence). The junction had 8 bases not matched to a gene; V was cut back by 8 bases and J by 4 bases. The CDR3 is 15 residues long.

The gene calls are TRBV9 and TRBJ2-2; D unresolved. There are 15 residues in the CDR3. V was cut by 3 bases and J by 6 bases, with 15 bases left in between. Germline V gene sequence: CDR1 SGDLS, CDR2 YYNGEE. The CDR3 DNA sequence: TGTGCCAGCAGCGAGACTCCTCTATCGGCCGGGGAGCTGTTTTTT. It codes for CASSETPLSAGELFF.

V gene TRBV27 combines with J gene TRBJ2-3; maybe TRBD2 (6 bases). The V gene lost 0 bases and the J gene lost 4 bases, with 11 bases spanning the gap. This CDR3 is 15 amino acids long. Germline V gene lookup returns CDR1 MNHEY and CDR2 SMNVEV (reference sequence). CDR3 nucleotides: TGTGCCAGCAGTTTATCAGGGAGGAGGGCAGATACGCAGTATTTT. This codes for CASSLSGRRADTQYF.

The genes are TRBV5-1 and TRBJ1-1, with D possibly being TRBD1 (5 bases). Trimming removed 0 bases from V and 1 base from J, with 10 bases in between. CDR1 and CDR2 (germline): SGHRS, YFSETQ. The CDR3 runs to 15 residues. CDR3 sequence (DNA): TGCGCCAGCAGCTTGGAATCGACAGCGAACACTGAAGCTTTCTTT. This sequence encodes CASSLESTANTEAFF.

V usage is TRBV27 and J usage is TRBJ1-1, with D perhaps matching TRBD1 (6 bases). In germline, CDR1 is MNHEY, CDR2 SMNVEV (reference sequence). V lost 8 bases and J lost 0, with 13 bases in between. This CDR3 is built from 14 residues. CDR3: CASLGHYMNTEAFF. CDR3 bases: TGTGCCAGCCTGGGACACTACATGAACACTGAAGCTTTCTTT.

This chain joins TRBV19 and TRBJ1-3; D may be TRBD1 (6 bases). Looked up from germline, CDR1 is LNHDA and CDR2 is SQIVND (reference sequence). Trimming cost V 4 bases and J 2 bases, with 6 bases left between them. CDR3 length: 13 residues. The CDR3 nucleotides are TGTGCCAGTAGTAACAGGGCTGGAAACACCATATATTTT. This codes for CASSNRAGNTIYF.

CDR3 sequence (DNA): TGCGCCAGCAGCTTGACAGGTGAGCAGCCCCAGCATTTT. This encodes CASSLTGEQPQHF. The V and J genes are TRBV5-1 and TRBJ1-5, with a possible D match to TRBD1 (5 bases). The CDR3 has 13 residues. V lost 1 base and J lost 7, with 9 bases in between. Germline CDR1 SGHRS, CDR2 YFSETQ.

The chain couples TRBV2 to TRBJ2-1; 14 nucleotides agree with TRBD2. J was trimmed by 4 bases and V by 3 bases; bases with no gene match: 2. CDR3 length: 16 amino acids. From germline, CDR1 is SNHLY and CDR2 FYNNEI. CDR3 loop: CASSEGLAGDYNEQFF. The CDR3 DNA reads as TGTGCCAGCAGTGAGGGACTAGCGGGAGATTACAATGAGCAGTTCTTC.

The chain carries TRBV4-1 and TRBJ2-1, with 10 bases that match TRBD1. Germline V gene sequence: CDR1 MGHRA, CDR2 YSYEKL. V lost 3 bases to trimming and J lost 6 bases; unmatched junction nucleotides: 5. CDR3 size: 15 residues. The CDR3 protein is CASSHRDRGVNEQFF. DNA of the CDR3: TGCGCCAGCAGCCACCGGGACAGGGGTGTCAATGAGCAGTTCTTC.

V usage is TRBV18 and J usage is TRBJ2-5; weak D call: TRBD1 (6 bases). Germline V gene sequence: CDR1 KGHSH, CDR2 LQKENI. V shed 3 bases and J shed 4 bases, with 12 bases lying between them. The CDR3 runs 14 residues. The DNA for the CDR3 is TGTGCCAGCTCACCCCTCGCCAGGGGAGAGACCCAGTACTTC. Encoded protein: CASSPLARGETQYF.

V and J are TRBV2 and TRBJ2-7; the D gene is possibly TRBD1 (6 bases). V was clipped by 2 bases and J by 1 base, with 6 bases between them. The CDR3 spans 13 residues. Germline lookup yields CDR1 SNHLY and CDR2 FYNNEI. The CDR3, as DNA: TGTGCCAGCAGTGAACAGGGGTCCTACGAGCAGTACGTC. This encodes CASSEQGSYEQYV.